The next 25 T cell receptor beta chains were all read from a single sample in a study of human thymus T cells. Only in-frame clones appear in the TCRdb table, and some are missing; sequencing was by immunoSEQ multiplex PCR. The table has 120,000 or so clones, around 94% seen once; the top ten hold around 0.022%. Resections from corrective heart surgery provided thymus tissue. The sample comprised thymus tissue. The origin of the receptors is a boy under three years old with a congenital heart defect but otherwise immunologically healthy.

J is TRBJ2-3 and V is TRBV7-9; unclear D gene. Germline V CDR1 and CDR2: SEHNR, FQNEAQ (reference sequence). Trimming removed 6 bases from V and 0 bases from J, with 10 bases in between. This CDR3 has 14 residues. CDR3 in DNA: TGTGCCAGCAGTTCCGATGAGAGCACAGATACGCAGTATTTT. This sequence encodes CASSSDESTDTQYF.

This chain links TRBV27 with TRBJ2-5, with D possibly being TRBD2 (6 bases). The V gene lost 6 bases and the J gene lost 5 bases, with 19 bases spanning the gap. CDR3 size: 15 residues. Germline V gene sequence: CDR1 MNHEY, CDR2 SMNVEV (reference sequence). The DNA for the CDR3 is TGTGCCAGCAGCCCAAAGGGCGGGGTGAGGGAGACCCAGTACTTC. Protein: CASSPKGGVRETQYF.

The V and J genes are TRBV4-3 and TRBJ2-7, with 8 bases lining up with TRBD1. Germline CDR1 is LGHNA and CDR2 is YSLEER. The CDR3 sequence is 15 residues long. Trimming removed 1 base from V and 3 bases from J; junction bases left unmatched: 5. The CDR3 coding sequence is TGCGCCAGCAGCCAAGCTAGGACAGGGCACTACGAGCAGTACTTC. This sequence encodes CASSQARTGHYEQYF.

The V call is TRBV5-4, the J call TRBJ2-3, with TRBD2 matching 11 bases. This CDR3 region has 18 residues. The V and J ends lost 0 bases and 3 bases, in that order; junction bases with no gene match: 9. The germline V gene has CDR1 SGHNT and CDR2 YYREEE (reference sequence). CDR3 nucleotide sequence: TGTGCCAGCAGCTTGGCCGAAGCTAGCGGGGGGACGACAGATACGCAGTATTTT. This gives the protein CASSLAEASGGTTDTQYF.

A single count supports this clone. The V call is TRBV4-3, the J call TRBJ1-1; D is ambiguous. With 4 bases removed from V and 3 bases from J, the gap between germline ends came to 15 bases. Germline V gene lookup returns CDR1 LGHNA and CDR2 YSLEER. This CDR3 comprises 15 residues. The DNA for the CDR3 is TGCGCCAGCAGCCTCACCCGGGAGATCGACACTGAAGCTTTCTTT. Amino acids: CASSLTREIDTEAFF.

This clone was counted once. V is TRBV6-6 and J is TRBJ2-3; D assignment may be TRBD1 or TRBD2 (7 bases each). V shed 8 bases and J shed 4 bases, with 16 bases lying between them. Germline V CDR1 and CDR2: MNHNY, SVGAGI (reference sequence). This CDR3 contains 14 residues. CDR3 coding DNA: TGTGCCAGCGGTCCAGGGGGGGCCCCAGATACGCAGTATTTT. It is translated as CASGPGGAPDTQYF.

The CDR3 loop reads CASSGLGLAGLREQYF. DNA for the CDR3: TGTGCCAGCAGCGGGCTAGGACTAGCGGGGCTCCGCGAGCAGTACTTC. The V call is TRBV6-4, the J call TRBJ2-7, with 12 bases fitting TRBD2. J lost 6 bases, V lost 6 bases, and 12 bases had no gene match. Germline V gene lookup returns CDR1 MRHNA and CDR2 SNTAGT. The CDR3 sequence is 16 residues long.

The V gene is TRBV5-6, the J gene TRBJ2-5; 15 nucleotides match TRBD2. The CDR3 covers 18 residues. In germline, CDR1 is SGHDT, CDR2 YYEEEE. With V trimmed by 3 bases and J by 1 base, 7 bases remained unmatched. The CDR3 loop reads CASSSTGLAGGCQETQYF. CDR3 nucleotide sequence: TGTGCCAGCAGCTCCACCGGACTAGCGGGGGGGTGCCAAGAGACCCAGTACTTC.

The chain employs TRBV7-2 and TRBJ2-3; the D gene is possibly TRBD2 (7 bases). V was trimmed by 5 bases and J by 0 bases, leaving 15 bases between them. The length of the CDR3 is 16 residues. Germline loops: CDR1 SGHTA, CDR2 FQGNSA. This CDR3 reads CASSPGRGPSTDTQYF. CDR3 sequence (DNA): TGTGCCAGCAGCCCGGGGCGGGGGCCTAGCACAGATACGCAGTATTTT.

The chain is built from TRBV10-2 and TRBJ1-2; D may be TRBD1 (5 bases). Germline V CDR1 and CDR2: WSHSY, SAAADI. The CDR3 runs to 18 residues. The ends were cut back, 3 bases at V and 0 bases at J, with 20 bases in the middle. CDR3 in amino acids: CASSDLRMRRGPNYGYTF. In DNA form, the CDR3 reads TGCGCCAGCAGTGACCTTCGGATGAGGAGGGGCCCTAACTATGGCTACACCTTC.

J is TRBJ1-1 and V is TRBV5-1; D unresolved. Germline assignment: CDR1 SGHRS and CDR2 YFSETQ. The CDR3 has 14 amino acids. The V and J ends lost 3 bases and 6 bases respectively, with 15 bases between them. CDR3 sequence (DNA): TGCGCCAGCAGCTCATCCGGAGAGGTGGCTGAAGCTTTCTTT. The encoded protein is CASSSSGEVAEAFF.

V usage is TRBV28 and J usage is TRBJ1-3; the D is unclear. From germline, CDR1 is MDHEN and CDR2 SYDVKM. The CDR3 is 12 amino acids. Between the trimmed V and J ends, which lost 6 bases and 11 bases, there was a span of 14 bases. CDR3 nucleotide sequence: TGTGCCAGCAGGGCCCGGGCTAAGGCCATATATTTT. Amino acid sequence: CASRARAKAIYF.

The V call is TRBV30, the J call TRBJ2-1; D may be TRBD2 (6 bases). The germline CDR1 and CDR2 sequences are GTSNPN and SVGIG (reference sequence). The CDR3 is 16 amino acids. The ends were cut back, 3 bases at V and 0 bases at J, with 15 bases in the middle. The CDR3 reads CAWRGPTEGSYNEQFF. CDR3 DNA sequence: TGTGCCTGGAGGGGACCGACGGAGGGCTCCTACAATGAGCAGTTCTTC.

The rearrangement joins TRBV7-9 to TRBJ1-6, with 7 bases matching TRBD1. Germline V gene lookup returns CDR1 SEHNR and CDR2 FQNEAQ (reference sequence). The CDR3 has 15 amino acids. The junction had 6 bases not matched to a gene; V was cut back by 3 bases and J by 7 bases. The CDR3 protein is CASSFSGQLNSPLHF. For the CDR3, the DNA is TGTGCCAGCAGCTTCTCGGGACAGCTCAATTCACCCCTCCACTTT.

CDR3 amino acids: CASSQTSAGYGYTF. The CDR3 coding sequence is TGTGCCAGCAGCCAAACGTCGGCGGGCTATGGCTACACCTTC. The V gene is TRBV4-2, the J gene TRBJ1-2; D ambiguous. CDR1 and CDR2 (germline): LGHNA, YNFKEQ. The CDR3 totals 14 residues. The V end was cut by 2 bases, the J end by 4 bases, with 11 bases between.

The V gene is TRBV7-2, the J gene TRBJ2-1, with D perhaps TRBD1 or TRBD2 (5 bases each). The CDR3 consists of 14 residues. Trimming removed 1 base at V and 5 bases at J, with 9 bases between. CDR1 is SGHTA, CDR2 FQGNSA, per germline. CDR3 residues: CASSLGGTHNEQFF. The CDR3 nucleotides are TGTGCCAGCAGCTTAGGAGGGACGCACAATGAGCAGTTCTTC.

V is TRBV7-8 and J is TRBJ1-1, with D perhaps matching TRBD1 (6 bases). Looked up from germline, CDR1 is SGHVS and CDR2 is FQNEAQ. V was cut by 1 base and J by 5 bases, with 11 bases left in between. The CDR3 sequence is 14 residues long. Written as DNA, the CDR3 is TGTGCCAGCAGCTTAGATGGGGGGGCAACTGAAGCTTTCTTT. It translates to CASSLDGGATEAFF.

This clone was found once. The V call is TRBV9, the J call TRBJ2-1; weak D call: TRBD1 (5 bases). Germline lookup yields CDR1 SGDLS and CDR2 YYNGEE. The CDR3 is made up of 16 amino acids. V shed 4 bases and J shed 5 bases, with 19 bases lying between them. CDR3 bases: TGTGCCAGCAGCCCTCCCAGCGAGCAGGGAAACAATGAGCAGTTCTTC. Translating it yields CASSPPSEQGNNEQFF.

The chain carries TRBV7-9 and TRBJ1-1; TRBD1 might be the D (5 bases). The CDR3 loop spans 12 amino acids. The V and J ends lost 5 bases and 5 bases respectively, with 9 bases between them. Per germline, CDR1 SEHNR and CDR2 FQNEAQ (reference sequence). The CDR3 spells CASSRGGTEAFF. In DNA, the CDR3 is TGTGCCAGCAGCCGCGGGGGAACTGAAGCTTTCTTT.

This chain uses TRBV30 with TRBJ1-6; D not resolved. Trimming took off 1 base at V and 8 bases at J, with 9 bases between the two ends. Germline V gene data show CDR1 as GTSNPN and CDR2 as SVGIG (reference sequence). The CDR3 contains 13 residues. CDR3 DNA sequence: TGTGCCTGGAGTGGGCCCCCCCATTCACCCCTCCACTTT. The encoded protein is CAWSGPPHSPLHF.

This chain connects TRBV5-6 to TRBJ1-6, with 10 bases that match TRBD1. CDR1 SGHDT and CDR2 YYEEEE come from the germline V gene. The junction had 17 bases not matched to a gene; V was cut back by 4 bases and J by 7 bases. This CDR3 region has 19 residues. The CDR3 nucleotides are TGTGCCAGCAGCCTAGACGGACAGGGGGACCCCGGGGCGAATTCACCCCTCCACTTT. Residues: CASSLDGQGDPGANSPLHF.

The CDR3 loop reads CASSFVDRDEQYF. DNA for the CDR3: TGTGCCAGCAGCTTCGTGGACAGGGACGAGCAGTACTTC. This rearrangement joins TRBV5-4 to TRBJ2-7, with TRBD1 matching over 8 bases. From germline, CDR1 is SGHNT and CDR2 YYREEE (reference sequence). V shed 2 bases and J 5 bases; nucleotides not matched to a gene: 3. The CDR3 runs 13 residues.

The rearrangement uses TRBV18 and TRBJ1-1, with D hard to call. Germline-derived CDR1 and CDR2 are KGHSH and LQKENI. The germline V and J ends were trimmed by 10 bases and 6 bases, with 12 bases remaining between them. CDR3 size: 11 residues. The CDR3 DNA reads TGTGCCAACCCACCCTCCCCTGAAGCTTTCTTT. It is translated as CANPPSPEAFF.

The chain employs TRBV4-2 and TRBJ2-1; 12 bases match TRBD2. The germline V gene encodes CDR1 LGHNA and CDR2 YNFKEQ. CDR3 size: 16 residues. Trimming took 4 bases from V and 7 from J; bases not matched to a gene: 8. The CDR3 region is CASSPPLAGGLNEQFF. The CDR3, as DNA: TGTGCCAGCAGCCCCCCGCTAGCGGGGGGGCTAAATGAGCAGTTCTTC.

The gene calls are TRBV5-5 and TRBJ1-2; TRBD1 matches 7 bases. V lost 4 bases, J lost 7 bases, and 16 bases stayed unmatched. In germline, CDR1 is SGHKS, CDR2 YYEKEE (reference sequence). There are 16 residues in the CDR3. The CDR3 nucleotides are TGTGCCAGCAGCCCCCCAGCAATTACAGGGGACCGTGGCTACACCTTC. Protein: CASSPPAITGDRGYTF. Filled out from reference TRBV5-5 and TRBJ1-2, the complete variable domain reads DAGVTQSPTHLIKTRGQQVTLRCSPISGHKSVSWYQQVLGQGPQFIFQYYEKEERGRGNFPDRFSARQFPNYSSELNVNALLLGDSALYLCASSPPAITGDRGYTFGSGTRLTVV.